This T cell receptor (beta chain) was sequenced in a study of T cells in Graves' hyperthyroidism and ophthalmopathy. The wider study: Pretreatment peripheral blood was obtained at initial diagnosis.

The CDR3 regions of TCR beta were amplified from RNA transcripts. In the first-round RT-PCR of the TCR CDR3, the HTBI primer set was used. TCRdb independently ran MiXCR on the multiplex PCR reads; one entry per CDR3 protein. The sample has some 560,000 distinct CDR3 sequences, less than 20% seen once. This clonotype was detected only a few times. Its target is unknown. General study findings and limits: Blood samples included most of the expanded thyroid clonotypes exceeding 0.001.

Uncontrolled infection, other autoimmune disease, pregnancy or lactation excluded patients. PBMCs stemmed from around 10 ml fresh peripheral blood. The CDR3 loop spans 11 amino acids. The V segment lost 8 bases and the J segment 6 bases; nucleotides outside the gene matches: 4. The germline V gene has CDR1 SQVTM and CDR2 ANQGSEA. This receptor was taken from a woman aged 25 to 45 with Graves' hyperthyroidism. The V gene is TRBV29-1, the J gene TRBJ2-1, with 7 bases aligning to TRBD1. Sequencing input: blood. The DNA of the CDR3 is TGCAGCCTTGGGGACAGCAATGAGCAGTTCTTC. Translation gives CSLGDSNEQFF.